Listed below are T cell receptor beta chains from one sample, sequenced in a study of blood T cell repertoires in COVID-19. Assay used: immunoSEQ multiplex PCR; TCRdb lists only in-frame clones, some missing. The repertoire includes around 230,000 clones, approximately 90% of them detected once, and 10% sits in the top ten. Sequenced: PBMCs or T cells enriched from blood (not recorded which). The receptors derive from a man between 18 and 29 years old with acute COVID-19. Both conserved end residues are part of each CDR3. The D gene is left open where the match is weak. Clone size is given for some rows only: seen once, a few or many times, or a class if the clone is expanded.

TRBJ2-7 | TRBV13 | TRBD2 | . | CASSLYLAGGYEQYF | TGTGCCAGCAGCTTATACCTAGCGGGAGGATACGAGCAGTACTTC
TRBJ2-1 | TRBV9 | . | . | CASSVGDNSYNEQFF | TGTGCCAGCAGCGTAGGGGACAACTCCTACAATGAGCAGTTCTTC
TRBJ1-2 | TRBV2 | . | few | CASSVPQGGGYTF | TGTGCCAGCAGTGTGCCACAGGGTGGTGGCTACACCTTC
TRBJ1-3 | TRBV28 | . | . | CASSKGVGNTIYF | TGTGCCAGCAGTAAGGGGGTCGGAAACACCATATATTTT
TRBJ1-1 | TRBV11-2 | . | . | CASSSRIIRRGAFF | TGTGCCAGCAGCTCCCGGATCATCCGCCGGGGAGCTTTCTTT
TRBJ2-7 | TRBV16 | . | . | CASSPAAYEQYF | TGTGCCAGCAGCCCCGCAGCGTACGAGCAGTACTTC
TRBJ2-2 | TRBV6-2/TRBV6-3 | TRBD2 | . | CASSPVAGSGELFF | TGTGCCAGCAGTCCCGTAGCGGGATCCGGGGAGCTGTTTTTT
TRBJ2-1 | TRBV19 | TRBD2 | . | CASTLAGGDYNEQFF | TGTGCCAGTACCCTAGCGGGAGGCGACTACAATGAGCAGTTCTTC
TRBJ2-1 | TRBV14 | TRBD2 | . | CASSSHGVLAGGPYEQFF | TGTGCCAGCAGCTCACACGGGGTCCTAGCGGGAGGGCCTTATGAGCAGTTCTTC
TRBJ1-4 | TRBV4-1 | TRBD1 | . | CASSQDGTGAKGEKLFF | TGCGCCAGCAGCCAAGACGGGACAGGGGCTAAAGGGGAAAAACTGTTTTTT
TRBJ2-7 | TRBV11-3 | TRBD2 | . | CASSSIRLAGTYEQYF | TGTGCCAGCAGCTCGATAAGACTAGCGGGGACCTACGAGCAGTACTTC
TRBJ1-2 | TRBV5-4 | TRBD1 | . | CASSSPTGGQYGYTF | TGTGCCAGCAGCTCCCCGACAGGGGGTCAGTATGGCTACACCTTC
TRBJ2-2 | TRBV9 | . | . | CASSVVDSGNTGELFF | TGTGCCAGCAGCGTAGTCGATAGCGGGAACACCGGGGAGCTGTTTTTT
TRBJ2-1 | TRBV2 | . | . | CASSGGDSYNEQFF | TGTGCCAGCAGTGGAGGAGATAGTTACAATGAGCAGTTCTTC
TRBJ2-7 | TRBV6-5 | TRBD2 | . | CASSKDSGQAYEQYF | TGTGCCAGCAGCAAGGATAGCGGGCAGGCCTACGAGCAGTACTTC
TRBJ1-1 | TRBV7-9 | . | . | CASSLWSDTEAFF | TGTGCCAGCAGCTTATGGTCGGACACTGAAGCTTTCTTT